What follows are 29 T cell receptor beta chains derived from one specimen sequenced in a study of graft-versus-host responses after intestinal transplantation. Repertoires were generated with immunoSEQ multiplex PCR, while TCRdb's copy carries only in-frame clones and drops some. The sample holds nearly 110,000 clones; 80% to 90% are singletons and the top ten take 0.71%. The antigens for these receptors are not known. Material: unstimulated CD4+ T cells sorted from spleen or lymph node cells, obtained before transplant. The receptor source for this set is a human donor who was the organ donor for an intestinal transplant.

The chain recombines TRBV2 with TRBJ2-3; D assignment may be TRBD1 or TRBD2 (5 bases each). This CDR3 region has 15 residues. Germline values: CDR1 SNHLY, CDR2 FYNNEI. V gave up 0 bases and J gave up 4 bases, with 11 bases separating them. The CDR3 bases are TGTGCCAGCAGTGAAGCGATTCGAGGGGCAGATACGCAGTATTTT. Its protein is CASSEAIRGADTQYF. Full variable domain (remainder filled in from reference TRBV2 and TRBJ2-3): EPEVTQTPSHQVTQMGQEVILRCVPISNHLYFYWYRQILGQKVEFLVSFYNNEISEKSEIFDDQFSVERPDGSNFTLKIRSTKLEDSAMYFCASSEAIRGADTQYFGPGTRLTVL.

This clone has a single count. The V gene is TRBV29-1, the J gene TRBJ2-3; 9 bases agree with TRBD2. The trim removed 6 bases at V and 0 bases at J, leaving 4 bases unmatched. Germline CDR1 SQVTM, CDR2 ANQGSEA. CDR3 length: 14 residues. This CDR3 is CSVASGRSTDTQYF. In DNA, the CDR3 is TGCAGCGTCGCAAGCGGGAGGAGCACAGATACGCAGTATTTT.

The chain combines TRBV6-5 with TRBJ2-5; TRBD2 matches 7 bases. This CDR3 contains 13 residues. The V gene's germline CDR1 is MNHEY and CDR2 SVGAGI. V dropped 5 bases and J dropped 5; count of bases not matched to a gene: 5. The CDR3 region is CASSTGLEETQYF. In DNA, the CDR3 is TGTGCCAGCAGTACCGGACTAGAGGAGACCCAGTACTTC.

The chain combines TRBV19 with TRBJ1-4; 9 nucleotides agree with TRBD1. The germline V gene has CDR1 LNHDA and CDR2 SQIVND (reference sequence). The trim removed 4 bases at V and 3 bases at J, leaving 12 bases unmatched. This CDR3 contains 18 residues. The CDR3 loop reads CASSNPGQGLLANEKLFF. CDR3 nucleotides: TGTGCCAGTAGTAATCCGGGACAGGGTCTTTTGGCTAATGAAAAACTGTTTTTT.

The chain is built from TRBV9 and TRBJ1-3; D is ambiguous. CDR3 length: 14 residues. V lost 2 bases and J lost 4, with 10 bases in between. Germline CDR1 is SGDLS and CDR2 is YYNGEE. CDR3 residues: CASSVETTGNTIYF. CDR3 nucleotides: TGTGCCAGCAGCGTCGAGACCACAGGAAACACCATATATTTT. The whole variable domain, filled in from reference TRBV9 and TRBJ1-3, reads DSGVTQTPKHLITATGQRVTLRCSPRSGDLSVYWYQQSLDQGLQFLIQYYNGEERAKGNILERFSAQQFPDLHSELNLSSLELGDSALYFCASSVETTGNTIYFGEGSWLTVV.

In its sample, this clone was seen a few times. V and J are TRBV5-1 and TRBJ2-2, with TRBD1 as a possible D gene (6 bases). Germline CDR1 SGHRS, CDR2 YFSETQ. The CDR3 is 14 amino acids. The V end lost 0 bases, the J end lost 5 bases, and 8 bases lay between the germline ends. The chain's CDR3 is CASSLEQGTGELFF. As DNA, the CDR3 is TGCGCCAGCAGCTTGGAACAGGGAACCGGGGAGCTGTTTTTT. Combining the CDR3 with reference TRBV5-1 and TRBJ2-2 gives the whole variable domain KAGVTQTPRYLIKTRGQQVTLSCSPISGHRSVSWYQQTPGQGLQFLFEYFSETQRNKGNFPGRFSGRQFSNSRSEMNVSTLELGDSALYLCASSLEQGTGELFFGEGSRLTVL.

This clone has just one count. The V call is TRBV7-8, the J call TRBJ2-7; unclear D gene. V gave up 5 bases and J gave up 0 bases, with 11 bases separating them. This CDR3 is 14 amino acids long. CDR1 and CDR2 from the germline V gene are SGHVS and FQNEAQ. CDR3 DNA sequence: TGTGCCAGCAGCCCTAGGTACACCTCCTACGAGCAGTACTTC. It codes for CASSPRYTSYEQYF.

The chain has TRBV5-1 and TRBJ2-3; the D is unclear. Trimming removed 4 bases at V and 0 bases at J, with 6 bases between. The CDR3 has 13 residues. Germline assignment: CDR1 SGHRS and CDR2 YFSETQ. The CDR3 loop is CASSLTSTDTQYF. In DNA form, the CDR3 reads TGCGCCAGCAGCCTCACTAGCACAGATACGCAGTATTTT.

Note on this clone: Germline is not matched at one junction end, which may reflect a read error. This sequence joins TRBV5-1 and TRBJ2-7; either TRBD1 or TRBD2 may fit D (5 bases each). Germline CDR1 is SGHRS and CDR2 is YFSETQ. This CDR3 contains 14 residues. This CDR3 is CASSPGTAQYVQYF. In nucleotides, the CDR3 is TGCGCCAGCAGCCCCGGGACCGCACAGTACGTGCAGTACTTC.

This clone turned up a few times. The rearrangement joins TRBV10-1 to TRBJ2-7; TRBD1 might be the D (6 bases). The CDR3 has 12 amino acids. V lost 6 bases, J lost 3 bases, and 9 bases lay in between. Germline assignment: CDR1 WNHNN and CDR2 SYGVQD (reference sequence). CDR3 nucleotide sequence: TGCGCCAGCAGCGAACAGGGCTACGAGCAGTACTTC. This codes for CASSEQGYEQYF.

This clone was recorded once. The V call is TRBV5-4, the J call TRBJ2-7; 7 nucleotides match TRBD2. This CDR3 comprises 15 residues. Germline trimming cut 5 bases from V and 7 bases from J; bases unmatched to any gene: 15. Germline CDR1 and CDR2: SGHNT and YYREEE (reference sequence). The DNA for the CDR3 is TGTGCCAGCAGTTCGAGCGGGAATCCGAAATTAGAGCAGTACTTC. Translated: CASSSSGNPKLEQYF. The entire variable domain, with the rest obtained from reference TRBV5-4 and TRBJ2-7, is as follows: ETGVTQSPTHLIKTRGQQVTLRCSSQSGHNTVSWYQQALGQGPQFIFQYYREEENGRGNFPPRFSGLQFPNYSSELNVNALELDDSALYLCASSSSGNPKLEQYFGPGTRLTVT.

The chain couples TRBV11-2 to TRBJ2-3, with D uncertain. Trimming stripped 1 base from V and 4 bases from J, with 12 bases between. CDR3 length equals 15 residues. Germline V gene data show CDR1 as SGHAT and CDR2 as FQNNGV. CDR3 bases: TGTGCCAGCAGCTTAGCTGTAGCAGTCGCAGATACGCAGTATTTT. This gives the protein CASSLAVAVADTQYF.

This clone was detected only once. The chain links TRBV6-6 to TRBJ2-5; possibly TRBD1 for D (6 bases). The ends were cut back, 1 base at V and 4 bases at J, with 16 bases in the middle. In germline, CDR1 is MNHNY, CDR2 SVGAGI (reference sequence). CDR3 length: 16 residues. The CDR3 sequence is CASSYFSSQGSETQYF. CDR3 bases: TGTGCCAGCAGTTACTTTTCCAGCCAGGGGTCAGAGACCCAGTACTTC.

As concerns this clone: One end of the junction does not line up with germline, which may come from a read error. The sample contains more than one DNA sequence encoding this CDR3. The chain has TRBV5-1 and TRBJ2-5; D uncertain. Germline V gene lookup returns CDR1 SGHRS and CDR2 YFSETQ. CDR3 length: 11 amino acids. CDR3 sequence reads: CASSLKETQYF. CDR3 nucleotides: TGCGCCAGCAGCCTGAAAGAGACTCAGTACTTC.

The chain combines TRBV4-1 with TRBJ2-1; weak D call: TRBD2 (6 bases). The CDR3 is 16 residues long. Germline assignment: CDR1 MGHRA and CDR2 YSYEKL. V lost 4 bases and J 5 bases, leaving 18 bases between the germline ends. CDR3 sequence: CASSRVLASLHNEQFF. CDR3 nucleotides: TGCGCCAGCAGCCGGGTCCTAGCGTCCCTTCACAATGAGCAGTTCTTC.

CDR3 sequence reads: CASSLIGSGNTIYF. The CDR3 nucleotides read TGTGCCAGCAGCTTAATAGGGTCTGGAAACACCATATATTTT. The rearrangement links TRBV7-9 to TRBJ1-3; no clear D. The CDR3 has 14 residues. Trimming took 2 bases from V and 1 from J, leaving 6 bases between them. CDR1 SEHNR and CDR2 FQNEAQ come from the germline V gene (reference sequence). The full variable domain, rest sourced from reference TRBV7-9 and TRBJ1-3, is DTGVSQNPRHKITKRGQNVTFRCDPISEHNRLYWYRQTLGQGPEFLTYFQNEAQLEKSRLLSDRFSAERPKGSFSTLEIQRTEQGDSAMYLCASSLIGSGNTIYFGEGSWLTVV.

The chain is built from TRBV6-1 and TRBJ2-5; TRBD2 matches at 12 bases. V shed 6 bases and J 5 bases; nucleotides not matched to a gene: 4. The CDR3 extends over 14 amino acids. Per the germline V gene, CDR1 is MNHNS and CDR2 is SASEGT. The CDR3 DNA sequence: TGTGCCAGCAGGGTACTAGCGGGGGGTGAGACCCAGTACTTC. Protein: CASRVLAGGETQYF.

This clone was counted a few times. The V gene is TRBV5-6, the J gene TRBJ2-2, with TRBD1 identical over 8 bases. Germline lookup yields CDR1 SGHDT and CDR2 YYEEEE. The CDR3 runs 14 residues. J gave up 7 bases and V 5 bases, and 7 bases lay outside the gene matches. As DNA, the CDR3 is TGTGCCAGCAGTGGCAGGGGGCGCGGCGGGGAGCTGTTTTTT. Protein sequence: CASSGRGRGGELFF.

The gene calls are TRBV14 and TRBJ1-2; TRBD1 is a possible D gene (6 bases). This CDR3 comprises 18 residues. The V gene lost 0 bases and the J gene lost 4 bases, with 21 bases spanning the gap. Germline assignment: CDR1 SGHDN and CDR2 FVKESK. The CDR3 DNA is TGTGCCAGCAGCCAAGACTCCGTGTGGGGGGACATAATCTATGGCTACACCTTC. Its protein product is CASSQDSVWGDIIYGYTF. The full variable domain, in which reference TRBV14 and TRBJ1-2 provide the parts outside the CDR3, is EAGVTQFPSHSVIEKGQTVTLRCDPISGHDNLYWYRRVMGKEIKFLLHFVKESKQDESGMPNNRFLAERTGGTYSTLKVQPAELEDSGVYFCASSQDSVWGDIIYGYTFGSGTRLTVV.

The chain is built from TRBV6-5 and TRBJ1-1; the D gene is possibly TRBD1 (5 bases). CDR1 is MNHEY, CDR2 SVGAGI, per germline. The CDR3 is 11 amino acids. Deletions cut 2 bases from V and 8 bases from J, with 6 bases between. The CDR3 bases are TGTGCCAGCAGTTACGACAGAGAAGCTTTCTTT. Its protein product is CASSYDREAFF.

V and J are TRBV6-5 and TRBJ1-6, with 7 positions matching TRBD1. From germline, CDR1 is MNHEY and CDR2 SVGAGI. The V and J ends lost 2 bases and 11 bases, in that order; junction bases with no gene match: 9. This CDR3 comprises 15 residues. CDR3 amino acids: CASSYEAGGGAPLHF. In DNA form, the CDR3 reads TGTGCCAGCAGTTACGAGGCAGGGGGTGGGGCACCCCTCCACTTT.

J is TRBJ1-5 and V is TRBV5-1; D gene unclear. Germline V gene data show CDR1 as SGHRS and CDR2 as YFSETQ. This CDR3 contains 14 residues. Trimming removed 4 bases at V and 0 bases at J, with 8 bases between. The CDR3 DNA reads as TGCGCCAGCAGCCTAGAACATAGCAATCAGCCCCAGCATTTT. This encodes CASSLEHSNQPQHF. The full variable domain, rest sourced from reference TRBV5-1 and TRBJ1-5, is KAGVTQTPRYLIKTRGQQVTLSCSPISGHRSVSWYQQTPGQGLQFLFEYFSETQRNKGNFPGRFSGRQFSNSRSEMNVSTLELGDSALYLCASSLEHSNQPQHFGDGTRLSIL.

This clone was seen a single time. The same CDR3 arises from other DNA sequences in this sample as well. For the CDR3, the DNA is TGTGCCAGCAGCTTAGGGCCCGGGGATACGCAGTATTTT. Translating it yields CASSLGPGDTQYF. The chain employs TRBV11-2 and TRBJ2-3; D unclear. Germline lookup yields CDR1 SGHAT and CDR2 FQNNGV. CDR3 length equals 13 residues. Trimming cost V 1 base and J 6 bases, with 8 bases left between them.

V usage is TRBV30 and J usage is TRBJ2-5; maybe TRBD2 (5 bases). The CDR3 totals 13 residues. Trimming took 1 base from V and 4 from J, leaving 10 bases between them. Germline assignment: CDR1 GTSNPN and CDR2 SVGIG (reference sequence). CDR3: CAWSGGGTETQYF. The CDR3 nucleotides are TGTGCCTGGAGTGGTGGAGGAACAGAGACCCAGTACTTC.

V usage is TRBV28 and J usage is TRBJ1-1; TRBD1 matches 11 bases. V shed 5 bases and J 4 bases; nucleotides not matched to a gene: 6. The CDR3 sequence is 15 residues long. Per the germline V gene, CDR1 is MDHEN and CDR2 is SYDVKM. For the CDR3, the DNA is TGTGCCAGCAGTAGAGGACAGGGGGCAGTCACTGAAGCTTTCTTT. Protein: CASSRGQGAVTEAFF.

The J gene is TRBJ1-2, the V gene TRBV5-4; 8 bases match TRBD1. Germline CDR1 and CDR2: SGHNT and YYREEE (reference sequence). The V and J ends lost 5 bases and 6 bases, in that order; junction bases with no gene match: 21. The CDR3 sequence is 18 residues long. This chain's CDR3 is CASRKGGAGGNSFHGYTF. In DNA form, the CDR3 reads TGTGCCAGCAGAAAAGGGGGGGCAGGGGGCAATTCCTTCCATGGCTACACCTTC.

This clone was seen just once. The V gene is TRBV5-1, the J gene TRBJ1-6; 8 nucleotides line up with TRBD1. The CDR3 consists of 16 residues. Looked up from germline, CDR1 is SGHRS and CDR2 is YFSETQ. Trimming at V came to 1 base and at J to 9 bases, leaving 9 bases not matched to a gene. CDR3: CASSLPGTGVSSPLHF. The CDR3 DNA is TGCGCCAGCAGCTTGCCCGGGACAGGCGTAAGTTCACCCCTCCACTTT.

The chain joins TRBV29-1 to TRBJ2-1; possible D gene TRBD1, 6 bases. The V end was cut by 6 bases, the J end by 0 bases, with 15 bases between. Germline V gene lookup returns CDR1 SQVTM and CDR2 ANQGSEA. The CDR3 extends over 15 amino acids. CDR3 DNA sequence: TGCAGCGTCGGAAAGGCGGACAGCTCCTACAATGAGCAGTTCTTC. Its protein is CSVGKADSSYNEQFF.

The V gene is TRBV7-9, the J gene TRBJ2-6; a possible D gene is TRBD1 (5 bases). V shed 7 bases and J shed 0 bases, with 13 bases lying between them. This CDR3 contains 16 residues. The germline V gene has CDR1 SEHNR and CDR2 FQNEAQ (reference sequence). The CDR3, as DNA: TGTGCCAGCAACCAAATTAGGGGCTCTGGGGCCAACGTCCTGACTTTC. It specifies CASNQIRGSGANVLTF.